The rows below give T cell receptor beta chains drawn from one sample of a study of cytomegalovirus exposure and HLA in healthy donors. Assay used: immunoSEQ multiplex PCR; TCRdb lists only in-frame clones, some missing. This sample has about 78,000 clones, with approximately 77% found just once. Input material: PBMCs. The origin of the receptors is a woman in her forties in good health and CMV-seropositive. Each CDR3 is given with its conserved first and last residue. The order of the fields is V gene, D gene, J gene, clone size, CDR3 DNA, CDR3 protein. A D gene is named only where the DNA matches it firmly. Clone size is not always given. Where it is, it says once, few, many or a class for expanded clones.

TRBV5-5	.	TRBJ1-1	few	TGTGCCAGCAGCTTGAAACTCTTGAACACTGAAGCTTTCTTT	CASSLKLLNTEAFF
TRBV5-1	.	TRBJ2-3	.	TGCGCCAGCAGCTTGGTGGGGGGTTCGGTAGGGTATACGCAGTATTTT	CASSLVGGSVGYTQYF
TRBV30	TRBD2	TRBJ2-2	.	TGTGCCTGGAACCCGGGACTAGCGGGGGCCGGGGAGCTGTTTTTT	CAWNPGLAGAGELFF
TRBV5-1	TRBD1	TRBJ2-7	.	TGCGCCAGCAGCTTCTTGGACAGGGTCGACGAGCAGTACTTC	CASSFLDRVDEQYF
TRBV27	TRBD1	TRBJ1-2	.	TGTGCCAGCAGTGACAGGGTGGGTGGCTACACCTTC	CASSDRVGGYTF
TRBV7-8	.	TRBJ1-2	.	TGTGCCAGCAGCCCTCGCCCGTCGTCGGGATATGGCTACACCTTC	CASSPRPSSGYGYTF
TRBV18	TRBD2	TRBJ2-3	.	TGTGCCAGCTCACCAACTCCGGCGGGGGGGCCGGATACGCAGTATTTT	CASSPTPAGGPDTQYF
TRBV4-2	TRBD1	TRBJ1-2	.	TGTGCCAGCAGCCCCCAGACAGGGGGCGCCGTGTCCTATGGCTACACCTTC	CASSPQTGGAVSYGYTF
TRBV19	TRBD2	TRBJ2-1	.	TGTGCCAGTAGTACCCCGACTAGCGGTTCCCTCTATGAGCAGTTCTTC	CASSTPTSGSLYEQFF
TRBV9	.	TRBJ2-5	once	TGTGCCAGCAGCGTAGACGCGGGCGGTGAGACCCAGTACTTC	CASSVDAGGETQYF
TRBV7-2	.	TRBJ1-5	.	TGTGCCAGCAGCGAGAGTTTCCAGACAAGCCAGCCCCAGCATTTT	CASSESFQTSQPQHF
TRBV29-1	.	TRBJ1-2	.	TGCAGCGTTGACCTGGCCGACAGCCCCTATGGCTACACCTTC	CSVDLADSPYGYTF
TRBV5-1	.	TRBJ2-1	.	TGCGCCAGCAGCTCACTCGGGACTTCCGATGAGCAGTTCTTC	CASSSLGTSDEQFF
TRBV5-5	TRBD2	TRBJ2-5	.	TGTGCCAGCAGCTGGCTAGCGGGGGTCATCCAAGAGACCCAGTACTTC	CASSWLAGVIQETQYF
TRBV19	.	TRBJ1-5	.	TGTGCCAGTAGAAGCTTAGGGGAGGTTAATCAGCCCCAGCATTTT	CASRSLGEVNQPQHF
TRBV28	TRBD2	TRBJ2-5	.	TGTGCCAGCAGTTTGAACAGCGGGGGGGTTGAGACCCAGTACTTC	CASSLNSGGVETQYF
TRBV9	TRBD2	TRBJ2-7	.	TGTGCCAGCAGCCCAAGGACTAGCGGGGCCTACGAGCAGTACTTC	CASSPRTSGAYEQYF
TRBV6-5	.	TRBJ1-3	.	TGTGCCAGCAGCTCCCCAACAGGGACTGGAAACACCATATATTTT	CASSSPTGTGNTIYF
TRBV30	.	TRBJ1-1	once	TGTGCCTGGAGTTTGACAGGATGGGGCACTGAAGCTTTCTTT	CAWSLTGWGTEAFF
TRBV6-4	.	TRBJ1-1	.	TGTGCCAGCAGTGACTCGGCCTCGGGGGGCTCTGAAGCTTTCTTT	CASSDSASGGSEAFF
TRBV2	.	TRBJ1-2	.	TGTGCCAGCAGTGAAAGAGGGAATGGCTACACCTTC	CASSERGNGYTF
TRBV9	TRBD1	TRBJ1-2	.	TGTGCCAGCAGCGCATCCGGGACAGGGGATGATGGCTACACCTTC	CASSASGTGDDGYTF
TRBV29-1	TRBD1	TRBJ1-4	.	TGCAGCGTCCGAGCCGGGACAGGGAATGAAAAACTGTTTTTT	CSVRAGTGNEKLFF
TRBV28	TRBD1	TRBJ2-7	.	TGTGCCAGCAGTTTATGGGGGACAGGCTCCTACGAGCAGTACTTC	CASSLWGTGSYEQYF
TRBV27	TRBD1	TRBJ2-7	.	TGTGCCAGCAGTTTACCCCTTGCAGGGGGTCAATACGAGCAGTACTTC	CASSLPLAGGQYEQYF
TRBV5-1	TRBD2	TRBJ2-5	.	TGCGCCAGAATTAGCGGGGGGGCGGAGACCCAGTACTTC	CARISGGAETQYF
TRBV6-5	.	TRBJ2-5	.	TGTGCCAGCAGTTACCAGGGCAGGGAGACCCAGTACTTC	CASSYQGRETQYF
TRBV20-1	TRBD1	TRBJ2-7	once	TGCAGTGTTCCCGACAGGGACGAGCAGTACTTC	CSVPDRDEQYF
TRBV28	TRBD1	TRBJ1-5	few	TGTGCCAGCAGTTTATCCCTAAGGGGGACAGGGGGCCGGGGGGATCAGCCCCAGCATTTT	CASSLSLRGTGGRGDQPQHF
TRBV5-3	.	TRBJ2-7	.	TGTGCCAGAAGCTTGGCCGGCAGGGAATCCTACGAGCAGTACTTC	CARSLAGRESYEQYF
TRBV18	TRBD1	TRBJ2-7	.	TGTGCCAGCTCACTACAATCAGGGGGCACCTACGAGCAGTACTTC	CASSLQSGGTYEQYF
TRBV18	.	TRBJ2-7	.	TGTGCCAGCTCACCATCAGGGGCGTCCTACGAGCAGTACTTC	CASSPSGASYEQYF
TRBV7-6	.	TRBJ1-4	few	TGTGCCAGCAGCTTAGGCAGGCCCAGAGAAAAACTGTTTTTT	CASSLGRPREKLFF
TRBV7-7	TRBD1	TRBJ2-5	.	TGTGCCAGCAGTCCGACAGGGGCCCGGTCTGAGACCCAGTACTTC	CASSPTGARSETQYF
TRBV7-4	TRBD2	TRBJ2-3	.	TGTGCCAGCAGGACTAGCGGGGATTCTAGCACAGATACGCAGTATTTT	CASRTSGDSSTDTQYF
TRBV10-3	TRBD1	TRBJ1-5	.	TGTGCCATCAGTGATCCGGGACAGGGGAGGCAGCCCCAGCATTTT	CAISDPGQGRQPQHF
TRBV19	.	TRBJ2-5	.	TGTGCCAGTAGTATCCGAGAGACCCAGTACTTC	CASSIRETQYF
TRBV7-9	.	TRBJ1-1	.	TGTGCCAGCAGCTTAGCGACTTTGGATAGAGACGCTTTCTTT	CASSLATLDRDAFF
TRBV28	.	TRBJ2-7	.	TGTGCCAGCCGCATTGGGGGGAGCTCCTACGAGCAGTACTTC	CASRIGGSSYEQYF
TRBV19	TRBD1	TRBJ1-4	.	TGTGCCAGTACCTCAACAGGGGTTGAAAAACTGTTTTTT	CASTSTGVEKLFF
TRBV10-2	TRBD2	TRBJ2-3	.	TGCGCCAGCAGTGAGTCGGTGGTAGCGGGGATCACAGATACGCAGTATTTT	CASSESVVAGITDTQYF
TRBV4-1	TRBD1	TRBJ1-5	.	TGCGCCAGCAGCCCAGATTTTCCGGGACAGGGTTGGCCTAGCAATCAGCCCCAGCATTTT	CASSPDFPGQGWPSNQPQHF
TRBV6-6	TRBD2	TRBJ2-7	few	TGTGCCAGCACCAGGGGGACTAGCGGATCCTACGAGCAGTACTTC	CASTRGTSGSYEQYF
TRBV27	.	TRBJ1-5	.	TGTGCCAGCAGTTTAACAGTAGGGGGTCAGCCCCAGCATTTT	CASSLTVGGQPQHF
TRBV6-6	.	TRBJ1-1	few	TGTGCCAGCAGGACGGAGGGAGTGGGCACTGAAGCTTTCTTT	CASRTEGVGTEAFF
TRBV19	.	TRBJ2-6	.	TGTGCCAGTAGTCGGCAGGAGGCTGGGGCCAACGTCCTGACTTTC	CASSRQEAGANVLTF
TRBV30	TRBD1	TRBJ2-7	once	TGTGCCTGGAGTGTAGGACAGGGGAGGAACGAGCAGTACTTC	CAWSVGQGRNEQYF
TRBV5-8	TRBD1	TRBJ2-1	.	TGTGCCAGCAGCACGCCGGGACAGGATAGGTCGCAGTTCTTC	CASSTPGQDRSQFF
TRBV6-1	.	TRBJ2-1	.	TGTGCCAGCAGTACGGCGGGCTACAATGAGCAGTTCTTC	CASSTAGYNEQFF
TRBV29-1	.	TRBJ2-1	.	TGCAGCGCCCGGACATCCCAGGCGAATGAGCAGTTCTTC	CSARTSQANEQFF
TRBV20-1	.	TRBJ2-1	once	TGCAGTGCCCTCTACAATGAGCAGTTCTTC	CSALYNEQFF
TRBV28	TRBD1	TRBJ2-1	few	TGTGCCAGCAGGACCGGGACAGGAGCCTACAATGAGCAGTTCTTC	CASRTGTGAYNEQFF
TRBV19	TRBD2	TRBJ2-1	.	TGTGCCAGTAGTACCTTCGAGGTCCTAGCGGGGGCCAACAATGAGCAGTTCTTC	CASSTFEVLAGANNEQFF
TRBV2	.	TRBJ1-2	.	TGTGCCAGCAGTTTTACCGGGTTCGTTGGTGGCTACACCTTC	CASSFTGFVGGYTF
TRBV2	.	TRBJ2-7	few	TGTGCCAGCAGTGTCTCTGAGACTTACGAGCAGTACTTC	CASSVSETYEQYF
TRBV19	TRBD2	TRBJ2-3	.	TGTGCCAGCCTCCCAGACAGCGGGGGCGCAGATACGCAGTATTTT	CASLPDSGGADTQYF
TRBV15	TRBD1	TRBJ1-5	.	TGTGCCACCAGCAGAGGCGGACAGGGGAGGGGGCAGCCCCAGCATTTT	CATSRGGQGRGQPQHF
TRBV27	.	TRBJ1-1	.	TGTGCCAGCAGTTTCTACCTAGGCACTGAAGCTTTCTTT	CASSFYLGTEAFF
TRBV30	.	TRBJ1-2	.	TGTGCCTGGACTACAGGGTCTGGAGGCTACACCTTC	CAWTTGSGGYTF